This TCR beta chain was captured in a study of graft-versus-host responses after intestinal transplantation. Study as a whole: Multivisceral, liver-intestinal, or isolated intestinal grafts were transplanted into recipients. Uniformly, recipients were administered anti-thymocyte globulin induction with subsequent tacrolimus and steroids for roughly three years. Findings and limits, study-wide: The marrow of recipients harbored GvH clones, and ileum or blood showed some of them first. Early post-transplant HvG declines were associated with peak circulating GvH clone levels.

In the case of this clone: No antigen is known for it.

Looked up from germline, CDR1 is SGHTA and CDR2 is FQGTGA. Trimming took 5 bases from V and 5 from J, leaving 16 bases between them. The CDR3 length is 15 residues. Profiled with immunoSEQ multiplex PCR; TCRdb holds only in-frame clones, not every one. The sample lists fewer than 20,000 clones, approximately 95% occurring once. The origin of this receptor is a human patient who received an intestinal transplant, so some T cells may come from the graft donor. The chain uses TRBV7-3 and TRBJ2-1, with D perhaps TRBD2 (6 bases). The sequencing used PBMCs, collected 23 days after intestinal transplant. The CDR3 here is CASSAELAAHNEQFF. The CDR3 DNA sequence: TGTGCCAGCAGCGCCGAACTAGCTGCCCACAATGAGCAGTTCTTC.